The T cell receptor beta chain under discussion was sequenced for a study of T cell repertoires in ileal Crohn's disease. Time point meaning: proximal margin of the surgical specimen (macroscopically non-inflamed). This clone has a single count. Germline V CDR1 and CDR2: SGHDT, YYEEEE. Germline trimming cut 0 bases from V and 5 bases from J; bases unmatched to any gene: 8. The CDR3 covers 16 residues. Generated by immunoSEQ multiplex PCR, the TCRdb table keeps only in-frame clones and is missing some. The sample yields about 7,200 clones, roughly 74% seen once. The origin of this receptor is an adult with Crohn's disease. The material sequenced was ileal tissue. The chain employs TRBV5-6 and TRBJ2-5, with 9 bases that match TRBD2. The CDR3 region has the DNA TGTGCCAGCAGCTTGGGACAGCGGGAGGTCCGGGAGACCCAGTACTTC. Protein product: CASSLGQREVRETQYF.